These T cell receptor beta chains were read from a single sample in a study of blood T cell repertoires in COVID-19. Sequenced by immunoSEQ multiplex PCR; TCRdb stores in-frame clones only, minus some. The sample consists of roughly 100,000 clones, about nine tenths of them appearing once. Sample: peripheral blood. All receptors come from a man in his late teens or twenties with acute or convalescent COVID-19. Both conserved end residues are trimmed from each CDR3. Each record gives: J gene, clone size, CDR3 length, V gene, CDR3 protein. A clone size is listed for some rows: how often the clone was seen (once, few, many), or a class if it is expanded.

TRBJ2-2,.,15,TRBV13,ASSSVRGQGDTGELF
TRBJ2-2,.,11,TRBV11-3,ASSWTATGELF
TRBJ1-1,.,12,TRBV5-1,ASSLEGVNTEAF
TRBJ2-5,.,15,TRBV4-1,ASSQLPNSGGAETQY
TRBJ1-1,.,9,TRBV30,AWNRVTEAF
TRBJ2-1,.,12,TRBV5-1,ASSPGQVSGEQF
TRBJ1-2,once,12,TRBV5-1,ASSPAGESYGYT
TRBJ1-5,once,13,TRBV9,ASSLGRGGDQPQH
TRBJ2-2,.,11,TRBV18,ASSHRETGELF
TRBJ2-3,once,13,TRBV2,ASSDPGGGTDTQY
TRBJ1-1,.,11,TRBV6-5,ASSQHRNTEAF
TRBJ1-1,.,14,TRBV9,ASSSDRIKPNTEAF
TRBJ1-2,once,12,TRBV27,ASSSGQGSVGYT
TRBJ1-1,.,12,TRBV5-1,ASSLGQGYTEAF
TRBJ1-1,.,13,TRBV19,ASSIRGVPNTEAF
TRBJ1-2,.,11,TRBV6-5,ASESGRNYGYT
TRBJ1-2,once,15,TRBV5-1,ASTLTGTGPTNYGYT
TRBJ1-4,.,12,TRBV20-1,SASIQGALEKLF
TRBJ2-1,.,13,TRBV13,ASSKGASAYNEQF
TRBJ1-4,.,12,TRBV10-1,ASRRDSGEEKLF
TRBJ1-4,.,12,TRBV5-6,ASSSTGGNEKLF
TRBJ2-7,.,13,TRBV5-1,ASSLGQESSYEQY
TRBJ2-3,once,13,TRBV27,ASSYIAGGEDTQY
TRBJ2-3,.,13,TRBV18,ASSPPGASTDTQY